The clone carrying this T cell receptor beta chain turned up a few times. Its matching antigen is unknown. As every portion of the isolated RNA was reverse transcribed, the sequencing read expressed TCRB transcripts. Produced via immunoSEQ multiplex PCR; TCRdb's table is partial and in-frame only. The sample has 600,000 to 700,000 clones, about an eighth seen once. This entry belongs to a study of beta chain features in type 1 diabetes. Points from the study as a whole: In patients and controls equally, PCR might favor templates that are shorter. Type 1 diabetes patients showed a moderate but significant shortening of TCRB CDR3s in all four CD4+ subsets.

Deletions cut 2 bases from V and 0 bases from J, with 14 bases between. CDR3 length equals 17 residues. Germline V gene data show CDR1 as SNHLY and CDR2 as FYNNEI. The sequencing sample was made of naive CD4+ T cells from blood. This TCR came from a man aged 18 to 29 with type 1 diabetes. This rearrangement joins TRBV2 to TRBJ1-5, with D possibly TRBD1 on 5 matching bases. CDR3 in amino acids: CASSELPGTYSNQPQHF. CDR3 DNA sequence: TGTGCCAGCAGTGAATTACCAGGGACGTATAGCAATCAGCCCCAGCATTTT.